One TCR beta chain is described in this entry. This sample stems from a study of blood T cell repertoires in COVID-19. How the authors handled the data: It was from reference gene primer amplification that nucleated cell counts were estimated. The table came from immunoSEQ multiplex PCR; TCRdb's copy has only in-frame clones and leaves some out. V, J and clone size reflect that table, while D and trimming were determined from the DNA. The profile covers around 80,000 clones, with about four fifths appearing a single time and 12% taken by the ten largest. The sequencing input was peripheral blood. This clonotype was obtained from a man older than 75 with acute or convalescent COVID-19.

The CDR3 reads CASSPGSHGYTF. The CDR3, as DNA: TGTGCCAGCAGCCCGGGATCTCATGGCTACACCTTC. The chain joins TRBV5-6 to TRBJ1-2; D is unresolved. CDR3 size: 12 residues. Per germline, CDR1 SGHDT and CDR2 YYEEEE. The V end lost 4 bases, the J end lost 6 bases, and 10 bases lay between the germline ends.